A selection of T cell receptor beta chains follows, all from one sample in a study of graft-versus-host responses after intestinal transplantation. The repertoire was sequenced with immunoSEQ multiplex PCR; TCRdb's copy has only in-frame clones and lacks some. The sample consists of around 25,000 clones, around four fifths of them appearing once. This specimen was PBMCs, taken 27 to 29 days after intestinal transplant. All receptors derive from a human patient who received an intestinal transplant, so some T cells may come from the graft donor. CDR3s include the opening cysteine and the closing phenylalanine or tryptophan. Size tells how often a clone was seen (once, few, many) or the class of an expanded clone, and some rows leave it out.

V gene: TRBV4-1; J gene: TRBJ2-5; clone size: -; CDR3 protein: CASRLEGQETQYF
V gene: TRBV9; J gene: TRBJ2-2; clone size: once; CDR3 protein: CASSVGTSGTGELFF
V gene: TRBV5-1; J gene: TRBJ2-7; clone size: -; CDR3 protein: CASSLAPEQYF
V gene: TRBV6-5; J gene: TRBJ1-5; clone size: -; CDR3 protein: CASSYPQDSNQPQHF
V gene: TRBV10-2; J gene: TRBJ2-7; clone size: -; CDR3 protein: CASSENWVRLRGSYEQYF
V gene: TRBV6-6; J gene: TRBJ2-7; clone size: -; CDR3 protein: CASSLTGSSSYEQYF
V gene: TRBV19; J gene: TRBJ1-4; clone size: -; CDR3 protein: CASMSMGDEKLFF
V gene: TRBV6-1; J gene: TRBJ2-3; clone size: -; CDR3 protein: CASSETSGYTDTQYF
V gene: TRBV10-3; J gene: TRBJ2-3; clone size: -; CDR3 protein: CAISVKDTQYF
V gene: TRBV14; J gene: TRBJ2-2; clone size: -; CDR3 protein: CASSQVAGQGRGELFF
V gene: TRBV6-4; J gene: TRBJ1-5; clone size: -; CDR3 protein: CASRPGEQPQHF
V gene: TRBV11-2; J gene: TRBJ2-1; clone size: -; CDR3 protein: CASSTGRKEQFF
V gene: TRBV19; J gene: TRBJ1-1; clone size: -; CDR3 protein: CASSIVGGTEAFF
V gene: TRBV10-3; J gene: TRBJ1-1; clone size: few; CDR3 protein: CAISEGGPNTEAFF
V gene: TRBV6-4; J gene: TRBJ2-1; clone size: -; CDR3 protein: CASSDSRGGYNEQFF
V gene: TRBV11-2; J gene: TRBJ2-5; clone size: -; CDR3 protein: CASSSPRLAGVSGGTQYF
V gene: TRBV9; J gene: TRBJ2-3; clone size: -; CDR3 protein: CASSRLAGGTDTQYF
V gene: TRBV11-2; J gene: TRBJ2-5; clone size: -; CDR3 protein: CASSLQGAETQYF
V gene: TRBV6-6; J gene: TRBJ1-3; clone size: once; CDR3 protein: CATSRGVSGNTIYF
V gene: TRBV6-5; J gene: TRBJ2-1; clone size: -; CDR3 protein: CASSYSRMTYNEQFF
V gene: TRBV19; J gene: TRBJ2-7; clone size: -; CDR3 protein: CASSPRRTGGYEQYF
V gene: TRBV6-1; J gene: TRBJ2-1; clone size: -; CDR3 protein: CASSENSGGPYNEQFF
V gene: TRBV25-1; J gene: TRBJ1-1; clone size: -; CDR3 protein: CASSRHEGNTEAFF
V gene: TRBV4-1; J gene: TRBJ2-7; clone size: few; CDR3 protein: CASSQDWGTVSSYEQYF
V gene: TRBV5-1; J gene: TRBJ1-6; clone size: -; CDR3 protein: CASSFSRADSPLHF
V gene: TRBV29-1; J gene: TRBJ2-6; clone size: once; CDR3 protein: CSVEGKGVSGANVLTF
V gene: TRBV27; J gene: TRBJ1-1; clone size: -; CDR3 protein: CASSGNTRNTEAFF
V gene: TRBV5-8; J gene: TRBJ2-3; clone size: -; CDR3 protein: CASSGFTRVTDTQYF
V gene: TRBV7-9; J gene: TRBJ2-2; clone size: -; CDR3 protein: CASSSTGSSTGELFF
V gene: TRBV20-1; J gene: TRBJ2-7; clone size: -; CDR3 protein: CSAQTPSEQYF
V gene: TRBV4-2; J gene: -; clone size: -; CDR3 protein: CASSQNARPYEQYF
V gene: TRBV23-1; J gene: TRBJ2-3; clone size: -; CDR3 protein: CAPGTMGTDTQYF
V gene: TRBV30; J gene: TRBJ1-1; clone size: -; CDR3 protein: CAVGQNTEAFF
V gene: TRBV9; J gene: TRBJ2-3; clone size: -; CDR3 protein: CASSVGVWDTQYF
V gene: TRBV20-1; J gene: TRBJ1-1; clone size: -; CDR3 protein: CSARDTAEAFF
V gene: TRBV19; J gene: TRBJ2-3; clone size: -; CDR3 protein: CASRYLGGGPTDTQYF
V gene: TRBV30; J gene: TRBJ2-5; clone size: -; CDR3 protein: CAWSTGASRLETQYF
V gene: TRBV6-1; J gene: TRBJ2-7; clone size: -; CDR3 protein: CASSEGGSYEQYF
V gene: TRBV5-1; J gene: TRBJ2-5; clone size: -; CDR3 protein: CASATRGIAGAHQETQYF
V gene: TRBV4-1; J gene: TRBJ1-5; clone size: -; CDR3 protein: CASSQEGTGTQPQHF
V gene: TRBV19; J gene: TRBJ1-1; clone size: -; CDR3 protein: CASSITRDTEAFF
V gene: TRBV9; J gene: TRBJ2-1; clone size: -; CDR3 protein: CASSFSGGYNEQFF
V gene: TRBV7-2; J gene: TRBJ1-4; clone size: -; CDR3 protein: CASSLITNEKLFF
V gene: TRBV27; J gene: TRBJ1-1; clone size: -; CDR3 protein: CASSLSRGLSTEAFF
V gene: TRBV7-9; J gene: TRBJ2-1; clone size: -; CDR3 protein: CASSRGWHQRPNEQFF
V gene: TRBV20-1; J gene: TRBJ2-3; clone size: -; CDR3 protein: CSAQLDTQYF
V gene: TRBV6-5; J gene: TRBJ2-7; clone size: -; CDR3 protein: CASSIQGEQYF
V gene: TRBV29-1; J gene: TRBJ2-3; clone size: -; CDR3 protein: CSVEDLLTGTGWDTQYF
V gene: TRBV2; J gene: TRBJ2-3; clone size: few; CDR3 protein: CASRDFDTQYF